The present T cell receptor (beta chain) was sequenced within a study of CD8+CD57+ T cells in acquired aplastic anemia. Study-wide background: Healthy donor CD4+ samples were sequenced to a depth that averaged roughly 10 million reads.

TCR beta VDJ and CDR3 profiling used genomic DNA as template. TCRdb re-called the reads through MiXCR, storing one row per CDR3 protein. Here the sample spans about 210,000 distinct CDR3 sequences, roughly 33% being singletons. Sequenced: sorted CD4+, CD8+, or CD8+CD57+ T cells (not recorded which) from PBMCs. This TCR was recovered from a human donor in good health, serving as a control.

Here the CDR3 reads CASSDQAYGYTF. CDR3 sequence (DNA): TGTGCCAGCAGTGATCAGGCCTATGGCTACACCTTC. The rearrangement links TRBV2 to TRBJ1-2; D is unresolved. Germline CDR1 reads SNHLY; CDR2 reads FYNNEI. The CDR3 is 12 amino acids. V lost 3 bases and J lost 4, with 6 bases in between.